What follows describes a single T cell receptor beta chain. Its antigen is still unknown. This CDR3 contains 12 residues. Per germline, CDR1 WNHNN and CDR2 SYGVQD (reference sequence). Trimming stripped 8 bases from V and 2 bases from J, with 10 bases between. The PCR contained 60 Vbeta and 13 Jbeta primers. Measured with immunoSEQ multiplex PCR; TCRdb has only the in-frame clones, and not every one. Of 100,000 or so clones listed, approximately 73% are singletons. This record comes from a study of cytomegalovirus exposure and HLA in healthy donors. Regarding the study as a whole: In a later analysis, an Asian-associated ancestry cluster reportedly showed fewer N-insertions than the roughly 650-donor mean.

The V call is TRBV10-1, the J call TRBJ2-7; no reliable D call. Sequencing input: PBMCs. The sequence was collected from a woman in her forties or fifties in good health and CMV-seropositive. The CDR3 protein is CASGGGTYEQYF. CDR3 coding DNA: TGCGCCAGCGGCGGCGGAACCTACGAGCAGTACTTC.